This TCR beta chain came from a study of T cells after yellow fever vaccination. For the study at large: Any fraction with a low cell number was prepared using SMART-Seq v4 Ultra Low Input.

Using its own MiXCR run on the 5' RACE reads, TCRdb lists one record per CDR3 protein. In the table there are about 580,000 distinct CDR3 sequences, about 15% of which are singletons. This CDR3 has 15 residues. Germline-derived CDR1 and CDR2 are SEHNR and FQNEAQ (reference sequence). With V trimmed by 5 bases and J by 3 bases, 6 bases remained unmatched. Only a few counts were recorded for this clonotype. This specimen was PBMCs, taken around 5 days after the first yellow fever vaccination. J is TRBJ1-4 and V is TRBV7-9; 7 nucleotides agree with TRBD1. This sequence was found in a man younger than 35 who received the YFV17D yellow fever vaccine. The CDR3 DNA reads TGTGCCAGCAGCGATACAGGGGAATCTAATGAAAAACTGTTTTTT. This translates into CASSDTGESNEKLFF.